The following is a TCR beta chain sequence with its context. The table came from immunoSEQ multiplex PCR; TCRdb's copy has only in-frame clones and leaves some out. The sample consists of 700,000 or so clones, 80% to 90% of them appearing once. V dropped 2 bases and J dropped 4; count of bases not matched to a gene: 11. Germline CDR1 reads SQVTM; CDR2 reads ANQGSEA. The CDR3 covers 17 residues. This specimen belongs to a study of shared T cell receptors in the human thymus. These data were also reused for a study on human thymus T cells. That paper adds: Corrective heart surgery yielded resections, and these provided the thymus tissue. Apparent skewing of V and J gene usage characterized both thymic and blood repertoires. A high degree of thymic repertoire overlap among unrelated individuals was reported in related research.

The chain carries TRBV29-1 and TRBJ2-1, with TRBD2 matching over 10 bases. The sequence was collected from a girl less than two years old with a congenital heart defect. The sequencing sample was made of thymocytes. DNA for the CDR3: TGCAGCGTTGAAAGGCGTAGCGGGGGGCCTATATACAATGAGCAGTTCTTC. This sequence encodes CSVERRSGGPIYNEQFF.